The T cell receptor (beta chain) described here comes from a study of blood T cell repertoires in COVID-19. Study-wide background: Researchers got acute and convalescent COVID-19 samples from the United States, Italy and Spain. The analysed material was cDNA or gDNA that came from T cells, B-cell-depleted T cells, or PBMCs.

From germline, CDR1 is SEHNR and CDR2 FQNEAQ (reference sequence). The CDR3 contains 13 residues. The V gene lost 4 bases and the J gene lost 0 bases, with 6 bases spanning the gap. The Seattle patients, enrolled during active infection, were followed longitudinally. How the authors handled the data: Amplification of reference gene primers provided the estimated nucleated cell counts. Profiling relied on immunoSEQ multiplex PCR, and the TCRdb table lists in-frame clones only, not all of them. That table supplies the V and J calls and clone size; D and trimming were determined from the DNA. Of some 500,000 clones listed, around nine tenths are singletons.

The chain recombines TRBV7-9 with TRBJ1-1, with D unresolved. This receptor was taken from a woman aged 50 to 60 with COVID-19, enrolled during active disease. The specimen was peripheral blood. DNA for the CDR3: TGTGCCAGCAGCTCCACAATGAACACTGAAGCTTTCTTT. Translating it yields CASSSTMNTEAFF.